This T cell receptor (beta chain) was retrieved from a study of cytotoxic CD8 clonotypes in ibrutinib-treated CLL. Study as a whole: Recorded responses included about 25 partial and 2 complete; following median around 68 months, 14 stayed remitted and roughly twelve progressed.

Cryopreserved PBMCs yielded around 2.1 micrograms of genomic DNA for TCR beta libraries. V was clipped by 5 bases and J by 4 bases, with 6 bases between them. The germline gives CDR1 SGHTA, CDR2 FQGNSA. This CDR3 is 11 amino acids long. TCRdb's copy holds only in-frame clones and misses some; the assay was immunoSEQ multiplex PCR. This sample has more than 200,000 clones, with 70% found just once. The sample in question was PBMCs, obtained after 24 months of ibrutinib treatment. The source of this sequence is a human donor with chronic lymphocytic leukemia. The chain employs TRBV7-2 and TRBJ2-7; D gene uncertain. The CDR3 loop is CASSARYEQYF. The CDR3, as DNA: TGTGCCAGCAGCGCCAGATACGAGCAGTACTTC. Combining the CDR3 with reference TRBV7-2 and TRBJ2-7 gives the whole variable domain GAGVSQSPSNKVTEKGKDVELRCDPISGHTALYWYRQSLGQGLEFLIYFQGNSAPDKSGLPSDRFSAERTGGSVSTLTIQRTQQEDSAVYLCASSARYEQYFGPGTRLTVT.